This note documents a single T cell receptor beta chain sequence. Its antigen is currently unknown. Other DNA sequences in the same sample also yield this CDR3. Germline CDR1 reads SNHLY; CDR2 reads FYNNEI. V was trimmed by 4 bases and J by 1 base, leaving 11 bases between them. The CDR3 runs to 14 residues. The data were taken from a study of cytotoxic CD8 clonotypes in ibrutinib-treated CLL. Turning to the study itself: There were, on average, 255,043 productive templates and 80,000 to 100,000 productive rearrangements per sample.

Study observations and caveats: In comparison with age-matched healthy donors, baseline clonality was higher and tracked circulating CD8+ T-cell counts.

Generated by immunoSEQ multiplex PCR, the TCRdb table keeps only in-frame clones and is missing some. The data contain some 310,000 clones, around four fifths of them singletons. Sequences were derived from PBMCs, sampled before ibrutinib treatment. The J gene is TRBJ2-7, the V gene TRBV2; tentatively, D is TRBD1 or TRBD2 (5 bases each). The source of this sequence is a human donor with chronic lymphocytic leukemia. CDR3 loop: CASSVGRRSYEQYF. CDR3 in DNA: TGTGCCAGCAGTGTGGGACGGAGGTCCTACGAGCAGTACTTC.